These 22 T cell receptor beta chains came from one sample sequenced in a study of blood T cell repertoires in COVID-19. Clones were read by immunoSEQ multiplex PCR, and TCRdb kept only the in-frame ones, dropping some. The sample contains 80,000 or so clones, about 80% of which appear only once. Sequencing was done on a sample of peripheral blood. All receptors derive from a middle-aged man with active or convalescent COVID-19.

This clone occurred a few times. The rearrangement uses TRBV29-1 and TRBJ2-2, with D unresolved. V lost 5 bases and J 3 bases, leaving 10 bases between the germline ends. In germline, CDR1 is SQVTM, CDR2 ANQGSEA. The CDR3 spans 13 residues. CDR3 in amino acids: CSVSVVDTGELFF. CDR3 DNA sequence: TGCAGCGTTTCGGTGGTGGACACCGGGGAGCTGTTTTTT.

J is TRBJ2-1 and V is TRBV5-1, with no clear D. V shed 1 base and J shed 0 bases, with 8 bases lying between them. The CDR3 covers 15 residues. Germline V lookup: CDR1 SGHRS, CDR2 YFSETQ. The CDR3 sequence: CASSLLTSSYNEQFF. Written as DNA, the CDR3 is TGCGCCAGCAGCTTGCTCACGAGCTCCTACAATGAGCAGTTCTTC.

This clone was picked up one time. The chain is built from TRBV2 and TRBJ2-1, with 10 bases aligning to TRBD2. V lost 6 bases, J lost 10 bases, and 12 bases stayed unmatched. There are 15 residues in the CDR3. Germline assignment: CDR1 SNHLY and CDR2 FYNNEI. The chain's CDR3 is CASRALAGNQGEQFF. The CDR3 nucleotides read TGTGCCAGCAGGGCACTAGCGGGGAATCAAGGGGAGCAGTTCTTC.

The chain uses TRBV6-4 and TRBJ2-2, with TRBD2 matching 9 bases. After removal of 5 bases from V and 4 bases from J, the junction contained 14 bases not matched to a gene. Germline V gene data show CDR1 as MRHNA and CDR2 as SNTAGT. CDR3 size: 18 residues. The CDR3 DNA is TGTGCCAGCAGTCAGCAGGGAAAAGGACTAGCGAGCACCGGGGAGCTGTTTTTT. Translation gives CASSQQGKGLASTGELFF.

The chain has TRBV6-2 or TRBV6-3 and TRBJ2-7, with D hard to call. Germline loops: CDR1 MNHEY, CDR2 SVGEGT. V gave up 4 bases and J gave up 4 bases, with 5 bases separating them. This CDR3 has 11 amino acids. The CDR3 nucleotides are TGTGCCAGCAGTTTCCAGTACGAGCAGTACTTC. Translation: CASSFQYEQYF.

The J gene is TRBJ2-3, the V gene TRBV2; maybe TRBD2 (5 bases). V was shortened by 8 bases and J by 1 base, with 16 bases between the two germline ends. The CDR3 runs to 15 residues. The germline gives CDR1 SNHLY, CDR2 FYNNEI. The CDR3 sequence: CASEEASLRTDTQYF. The CDR3 region has the DNA TGTGCCAGCGAGGAGGCTAGCCTCCGCACAGATACGCAGTATTTT.

This chain connects TRBV19 to TRBJ1-1; TRBD1 aligns across 8 bases. Germline loops: CDR1 LNHDA, CDR2 SQIVND (reference sequence). The CDR3 contains 16 residues. J was trimmed by 1 base and V by 8 bases; bases with no gene match: 12. The CDR3 loop reads CASHDRGLSRNTEAFF. DNA for the CDR3: TGTGCCAGTCACGACAGGGGTTTGAGTAGGAACACTGAAGCTTTCTTT. The variable domain in full, completed from reference TRBV19 and TRBJ1-1, reads DGGITQSPKYLFRKEGQNVTLSCEQNLNHDAMYWYRQDPGQGLRLIYYSQIVNDFQKGDIAEGYSVSREKKESFPLTVTSAQKNPTAFYLCASHDRGLSRNTEAFFGQGTRLTVV.

The chain combines TRBV19 with TRBJ2-3; tentatively, D is TRBD1 (6 bases). V lost 1 base to trimming and J lost 5 bases, with 19 bases between them. Germline assignment: CDR1 LNHDA and CDR2 SQIVND (reference sequence). The length of the CDR3 is 17 residues. DNA for the CDR3: TGTGCCAGTAGTATAGGGCTGGGACATCAAACAGAAGATACGCAGTATTTT. This codes for CASSIGLGHQTEDTQYF.

The chain employs TRBV7-9 and TRBJ2-7; weak D call: TRBD1 (5 bases). The germline gives CDR1 SEHNR, CDR2 FQNEAQ (reference sequence). This CDR3 spans 14 amino acids. V lost 5 bases and J 5 bases, leaving 16 bases between the germline ends. The CDR3: CASSPRTPYDEQYF. The CDR3 nucleotides read TGTGCCAGCAGCCCTCGGACACCTTACGACGAGCAGTACTTC.

The rearrangement uses TRBV9 and TRBJ1-4; no clear D. V was cut by 3 bases and J by 7 bases, with 19 bases left in between. Germline V gene data show CDR1 as SGDLS and CDR2 as YYNGEE. The CDR3 runs 16 residues. The chain's CDR3 is CASSDGKGGGVEKLFF. In nucleotides, the CDR3 is TGTGCCAGCAGCGACGGGAAAGGTGGCGGGGTTGAAAAACTGTTTTTT. Using reference TRBV9 and TRBJ1-4 for the parts outside the CDR3, the full variable domain is DSGVTQTPKHLITATGQRVTLRCSPRSGDLSVYWYQQSLDQGLQFLIQYYNGEERAKGNILERFSAQQFPDLHSELNLSSLELGDSALYFCASSDGKGGGVEKLFFGSGTQLSVL.

The genes are TRBV19 and TRBJ1-1; TRBD1 might be the D (5 bases). This CDR3 has 15 residues. Per germline, CDR1 LNHDA and CDR2 SQIVND (reference sequence). The V and J ends lost 1 base and 2 bases respectively, with 11 bases between them. For the CDR3, the DNA is TGTGCCAGTAGTATAGCGGCCGGGGGTAACACTGAAGCTTTCTTT. Translated, it gives CASSIAAGGNTEAFF.

This clone was recorded at least ten times. Relative to the germline gene, one junction end is altered; a read error may explain this. The V and J genes are TRBV7-7 and TRBJ2-7, with a possible D match to TRBD2 (5 bases). The CDR3 consists of 13 residues. Germline lookup yields CDR1 SSHAT and CDR2 FNYEAQ (reference sequence). CDR3: CASSLYAGYEQYF. CDR3 in DNA: TGTGCTAGCAGCTTATACGCGGGTTACGAGCAGTACTTC.

This clone was detected only a few times. The chain carries TRBV2 and TRBJ1-5; D is unclear. Looked up from germline, CDR1 is SNHLY and CDR2 is FYNNEI. The CDR3 contains 13 residues. V lost 2 bases and J lost 4, with 6 bases in between. The DNA for the CDR3 is TGTGCCAGCAGTGAACGAGAAAATCAGCCCCAGCATTTT. This translates into CASSERENQPQHF.

This sequence joins TRBV5-5 and TRBJ1-3; a weak D match, TRBD1 (5 bases). The V end lost 0 bases, the J end lost 0 bases, and 10 bases lay between the germline ends. CDR1 and CDR2 (germline): SGHKS, YYEKEE (reference sequence). The CDR3 loop spans 16 amino acids. In DNA form, the CDR3 reads TGTGCCAGCAGCTTGGAGGGGCCGGGCTCTGGAAACACCATATATTTT. As protein: CASSLEGPGSGNTIYF.

The chain combines TRBV27 with TRBJ2-3; a possible D gene is TRBD1 (6 bases). The CDR3 contains 15 residues. Per the germline V gene, CDR1 is MNHEY and CDR2 is SMNVEV (reference sequence). Deletions cut 1 base from V and 2 bases from J, with 10 bases between. The CDR3 DNA reads as TGTGCCAGCAGTTTATTCACAGGGCCCACAGATACGCAGTATTTT. Its protein product is CASSLFTGPTDTQYF.

J is TRBJ2-7 and V is TRBV6-5, with 11 bases lining up with TRBD2. Germline trimming cut 7 bases from V and 2 bases from J; bases unmatched to any gene: 4. From germline, CDR1 is MNHEY and CDR2 SVGAGI. CDR3 length: 14 residues. CDR3 sequence (DNA): TGTGCCAGCACCCCGACTAGCGGGGCCTACGAGCAGTACTTC. Its translation is CASTPTSGAYEQYF.

This chain joins TRBV3-1 (or the pseudogene TRBV3-2) and TRBJ1-1; 7 bases are shared with TRBD1. CDR1 and CDR2 from the germline V gene are LGHDT and YNNKEL (reference sequence). V dropped 0 bases and J dropped 5; count of bases not matched to a gene: 6. This CDR3 contains 15 residues. The CDR3 DNA sequence: TGTGCCAGCAGCCAAGAAGACAGGGTTAAGACTGAAGCTTTCTTT. Protein sequence: CASSQEDRVKTEAFF.

The rearrangement links TRBV27 to TRBJ1-2, with a weak D call TRBD1 (6 bases). This CDR3 contains 16 residues. Germline CDR1 and CDR2: MNHEY and SMNVEV (reference sequence). The V and J ends lost 4 bases and 0 bases respectively, with 15 bases between them. The CDR3 DNA is TGTGCCAGCAGTTCTAGGCCCCCAGGGGCTAACTATGGCTACACCTTC. Amino acids: CASSSRPPGANYGYTF.

J is TRBJ2-3 and V is TRBV9; TRBD2 aligns across 10 bases. The CDR3 sequence is 15 residues long. Germline CDR1 reads SGDLS; CDR2 reads YYNGEE. Germline trimming cut 3 bases from V and 4 bases from J; bases unmatched to any gene: 5. The CDR3 region has the DNA TGTGCCAGCAGCGCAGCGGGGGGGCTGTCAGATACGCAGTATTTT. As protein: CASSAAGGLSDTQYF.

V and J are TRBV15 and TRBJ1-3, with D unresolved. The CDR3 covers 16 residues. Per germline, CDR1 LNHNV and CDR2 YYDKDF (reference sequence). V lost 5 bases and J lost 0, with 14 bases in between. The CDR3 reads CATSQGHTSSGNTIYF. CDR3 coding DNA: TGTGCCACCAGCCAAGGGCATACTAGCTCTGGAAACACCATATATTTT.

The gene calls are TRBV5-4 and TRBJ1-2; TRBD1 agrees at 12 bases. J was trimmed by 3 bases and V by 4 bases; bases with no gene match: 10. The CDR3 loop spans 17 amino acids. Germline V CDR1 and CDR2: SGHNT, YYREEE (reference sequence). CDR3 DNA sequence: TGTGCCAGCAGCCCGGGACAGGGGGCGTCCCTATACTATGGCTACACCTTC. Protein: CASSPGQGASLYYGYTF.

The chain links TRBV30 to TRBJ2-5, with TRBD2 identical over 11 bases. The germline V gene encodes CDR1 GTSNPN and CDR2 SVGIG (reference sequence). This CDR3 is built from 14 residues. V gave up 2 bases and J gave up 7 bases; unmatched junction bases: 6. CDR3 sequence reads: CAWSLAGGRGTQYF. The CDR3 bases are TGTGCCTGGAGTTTAGCGGGGGGGCGTGGGACCCAGTACTTC.